This T cell receptor beta chain was identified in a study of cytomegalovirus exposure and HLA in healthy donors. Turning to this clone: The antigen remains unidentified.

Study-level findings and limits: Most observed TCR sequences were rare, whereas some public TCRs were detected in many donors.

PCR used 60 Vbeta primers and 13 Jbeta primers. Profiled with immunoSEQ multiplex PCR; TCRdb holds only in-frame clones, not every one. The data contain under 150,000 clones, around 78% of them singletons. What was sequenced was PBMCs. The sequence came from a woman between 40 and 55 years old in good health and CMV-seropositive.

The CDR3 nucleotides are TGTGCCAGCAGCTTAGGGAAGGGGGTCTACGAGCAGTACTTC. This encodes CASSLGKGVYEQYF. The chain couples TRBV7-8 to TRBJ2-7, with D possibly TRBD1 on 6 matching bases. V shed 1 base and J shed 3 bases, with 10 bases lying between them. This CDR3 is built from 14 residues. Germline lookup yields CDR1 SGHVS and CDR2 FQNEAQ. The full variable domain, in which reference TRBV7-8 and TRBJ2-7 provide the parts outside the CDR3, is GAGVSQSPRYKVAKRGQDVALRCDPISGHVSLFWYQQALGQGPEFLTYFQNEAQLDKSGLPSDRFFAERPEGSVSTLKIQRTQQEDSAVYLCASSLGKGVYEQYFGPGTRLTVT.